One sample yielded the 20 T cell receptor beta chains listed below, sequenced in a study of shared clonotypes between healthy human individuals. Sequenced by immunoSEQ multiplex PCR; TCRdb stores in-frame clones only, minus some. The table lists about 2.4 million clones, roughly 93% of them singletons. The sample comprised naive CD4+ T cells from PBMCs. Subset denoted: CD45RA+ positively selected. These TCRs come from a man between 18 and 35 years old in good health. Some clones in this sample may be carry-over from other donors' samples.

The rearrangement joins TRBV30 to TRBJ2-5; D call uncertain. V lost 4 bases and J lost 6, with 15 bases in between. Germline CDR1 is GTSNPN and CDR2 is SVGIG (reference sequence). The CDR3 consists of 13 residues. The CDR3 DNA sequence: TGTGCCTGGAATCTTGGGGTTGGAAAGACCCAGTACTTC. It translates to CAWNLGVGKTQYF.

The chain recombines TRBV5-1 with TRBJ2-2; TRBD2 matches 7 bases. V trimming: 4 bases; J trimming: 6 bases; junction bases outside the gene matches: 6. Germline CDR1 is SGHRS and CDR2 is YFSETQ. CDR3 length equals 14 residues. CDR3 sequence (DNA): TGCGCCAGCAGCCCCGGGGGGAGTGCCGGGGAGCTGTTTTTT. Protein product: CASSPGGSAGELFF.

This clone has just one count. Other DNA sequences from this sample encode an identical CDR3 as well. The chain recombines TRBV5-6 with TRBJ2-3, with D hard to call. The CDR3 is 13 residues long. Looked up from germline, CDR1 is SGHDT and CDR2 is YYEEEE. Between the trimmed V and J ends, which lost 0 bases and 5 bases, there was a span of 7 bases. The DNA of the CDR3 is TGTGCCAGCAGCTTGGTTGGGGTAGATACGCAGTATTTT. It translates to CASSLVGVDTQYF.

This chain uses TRBV19 with TRBJ1-5; D remains ambiguous. The CDR3 spans 14 residues. The V and J ends lost 2 bases and 9 bases respectively, with 14 bases between them. Germline V gene lookup returns CDR1 LNHDA and CDR2 SQIVND (reference sequence). The CDR3 protein is CASSINPGLPPQHF. DNA for the CDR3: TGTGCCAGTAGTATAAATCCAGGTTTACCGCCCCAGCATTTT.

The V and J genes are TRBV28 and TRBJ2-7, with 9 bases matching TRBD1. Trimming took 5 bases from V and 2 from J; bases not matched to a gene: 7. Per the germline V gene, CDR1 is MDHEN and CDR2 is SYDVKM. The CDR3 has 15 amino acids. CDR3 protein: CASSPHGTGTYEQYF. The CDR3 DNA reads TGTGCCAGCAGTCCGCATGGGACAGGGACCTACGAGCAGTACTTC.

On this clone: This sample includes further DNA sequences coding for the same CDR3. J is TRBJ2-7 and V is TRBV7-2, with 7 bases identical to TRBD1. This CDR3 is 14 amino acids long. Per the germline V gene, CDR1 is SGHTA and CDR2 is FQGNSA. The V gene end was trimmed by 5 bases and the J gene end by 2 bases; junction bases not matched to a gene: 6. CDR3 in amino acids: CASSPRDRAYEQYF. CDR3 in DNA: TGTGCCAGCAGCCCCCGGGACAGAGCCTACGAGCAGTACTTC.

The chain uses TRBV30 and TRBJ1-2, with 9 bases matching TRBD1. The trim removed 3 bases at V and 5 bases at J, leaving 7 bases unmatched. From germline, CDR1 is GTSNPN and CDR2 SVGIG (reference sequence). There are 14 residues in the CDR3. CDR3 protein: CAWRQDRGGYGYTF. The CDR3 DNA reads as TGTGCCTGGAGGCAGGACAGGGGCGGTTATGGCTACACCTTC.

This chain joins TRBV28 and TRBJ1-2, with D perhaps TRBD1 (6 bases). Germline loops: CDR1 MDHEN, CDR2 SYDVKM. The V and J ends lost 6 bases and 4 bases respectively, with 18 bases between them. The CDR3 extends over 15 amino acids. The CDR3, as DNA: TGTGCCAGCAGCCCCGGGACACCCGTGGGCTATGGCTACACCTTC. Protein sequence: CASSPGTPVGYGYTF.

The V call is TRBV2, the J call TRBJ1-1, with TRBD1 as a possible D gene (5 bases). V was shortened by 6 bases and J by 5 bases, with 13 bases between the two germline ends. Germline lookup yields CDR1 SNHLY and CDR2 FYNNEI. This CDR3 has 13 amino acids. CDR3 amino acids: CASRLHGGTEAFF. CDR3 nucleotides: TGTGCCAGCAGGCTCCACGGGGGAACTGAAGCTTTCTTT.

The chain uses TRBV5-5 and TRBJ2-5; D might be TRBD1 (7 bases). Germline-derived CDR1 and CDR2 are SGHKS and YYEKEE (reference sequence). The CDR3 runs to 16 residues. V shed 1 base and J shed 1 base, with 14 bases lying between them. The chain's CDR3 is CASSLLAGGIQETQYF. DNA for the CDR3: TGTGCCAGCAGCTTGTTGGCAGGGGGGATCCAAGAGACCCAGTACTTC.

The rearrangement links TRBV28 to TRBJ2-2; 9 nucleotides match TRBD1. J lost 6 bases, V lost 7 bases, and 9 bases had no gene match. CDR1 and CDR2 from the germline V gene are MDHEN and SYDVKM. This CDR3 is built from 15 residues. CDR3: CASTLGDRVAGELFF. CDR3 in DNA: TGTGCCAGCACTTTGGGGGACAGGGTGGCCGGGGAGCTGTTTTTT.

The chain has TRBV27 and TRBJ2-5, with D perhaps matching TRBD1 (6 bases). The CDR3 runs 15 residues. Germline loops: CDR1 MNHEY, CDR2 SMNVEV (reference sequence). The V end lost 5 bases, the J end lost 5 bases, and 18 bases lay between the germline ends. The CDR3: CASSPRARRGETQYF. DNA of the CDR3: TGTGCCAGCAGTCCCAGGGCCAGAAGGGGGGAGACCCAGTACTTC.

This chain connects TRBV6-6 to TRBJ2-1; no reliable D call. The germline CDR1 and CDR2 sequences are MNHNY and SVGAGI (reference sequence). The V end was cut by 6 bases, the J end by 1 base, with 13 bases between. The CDR3 is 15 amino acids. The CDR3: CASSPLSVSYNEQFF. CDR3 DNA: TGTGCCAGCAGCCCTCTAAGTGTATCCTACAATGAGCAGTTCTTC.

About this clone itself: The sample contains more than one DNA sequence encoding this CDR3. The chain uses TRBV5-1 and TRBJ2-1; 7 nucleotides align to TRBD1. This CDR3 spans 14 amino acids. Germline CDR1 reads SGHRS; CDR2 reads YFSETQ. V gave up 8 bases and J gave up 2 bases; unmatched junction bases: 7. CDR3 sequence reads: CASSRDSPYNEQFF. DNA for the CDR3: TGCGCCAGTTCCCGGGACAGCCCCTACAATGAGCAGTTCTTC.

This chain uses TRBV4-1 with TRBJ2-7; TRBD1 or TRBD2 may be the D gene (5 bases each). Trimming cost V 5 bases and J 0 bases, with 14 bases left between them. There are 15 residues in the CDR3. From germline, CDR1 is MGHRA and CDR2 YSYEKL. For the CDR3, the DNA is TGCGCCAGCAGCAACACCCGGGACGGCTCCTACGAGCAGTACTTC. Its protein product is CASSNTRDGSYEQYF.

J is TRBJ2-7 and V is TRBV4-2; TRBD2 matches at 10 bases. The CDR3 runs 15 residues. The J segment lost 5 bases and the V segment lost 2 bases, leaving 6 bases of the junction unmatched. Germline V gene sequence: CDR1 LGHNA, CDR2 YNFKEQ. DNA for the CDR3: TGTGCCAGCAGCCAAAGCGGGAGGGCCGACGACGAGCAGTACTTC. It yields the protein CASSQSGRADDEQYF.

The chain is built from TRBV4-2 and TRBJ1-2; D is unclear. Trimming shortened V by 4 bases and J by 4 bases, and 13 bases separated the two germline ends. CDR3 length: 14 residues. Germline CDR1 reads LGHNA; CDR2 reads YNFKEQ. CDR3 nucleotides: TGTGCCAGCAGCCCTCAGGTGGGCAGCTATGGCTACACCTTC. It encodes CASSPQVGSYGYTF.

The genes are TRBV6-1 and TRBJ2-7; D gene unclear. V was cut by 11 bases and J by 3 bases, with 14 bases left in between. Germline V gene lookup returns CDR1 MNHNS and CDR2 SASEGT. CDR3 size: 12 residues. The CDR3 protein is CAAASSVYEQYF. The CDR3 nucleotides read TGTGCCGCGGCAAGTAGTGTCTACGAGCAGTACTTC.

The sample holds a few counts of this clone. The same CDR3 is also encoded by other DNA sequences in this sample. This chain uses TRBV2 with TRBJ2-5, with TRBD2 matching over 7 bases. CDR3 length: 12 amino acids. J lost 5 bases, V lost 6 bases, and 3 bases had no gene match. CDR1 and CDR2 (germline): SNHLY, FYNNEI. The CDR3 is CASSRGVETQYF. In nucleotides, the CDR3 is TGTGCCAGCAGCCGGGGGGTGGAGACCCAGTACTTC.

The V gene is TRBV2, the J gene TRBJ2-7, with 11 bases aligning to TRBD2. The trim removed 6 bases at V and 6 bases at J, leaving 10 bases unmatched. The V gene's germline CDR1 is SNHLY and CDR2 FYNNEI. The length of the CDR3 is 15 residues. The CDR3 nucleotides are TGTGCCAGCAGGAAAACTAGCGGGAGCTTTCCCGAGCAGTACTTC. Protein: CASRKTSGSFPEQYF.